These 25 T cell receptor beta chains were sequenced from one sample in a study of cytomegalovirus exposure and HLA in healthy donors (TCRdb year 2017). Library preparation was by the immunoSEQ multiplex PCR assay. For the multiplex PCR, a mixture combining 60 forward primers for TCR Vbeta segments and 13 reverse primers for TCR Jbeta segments was used. As stored in TCRdb, this immuneACCESS dataset retains in-frame rearrangements with V and J assigned. A fraction of the clones does not appear; measured against another copy, unresolved V genes explain less than half of the discrepancy, and the remainder lacks a known reason. This sample lists tens of thousands of clones; over 70% were detected once. In total, the top ten clones hold approximately 1.6% of the sample. Sequenced sample: PBMCs. All receptors derive from a man aged 40-55 years in good health and CMV-seronegative.

The chain uses TRBV7-9 and TRBJ2-2; no firm D call. CDR1 is SEHNR and CDR2 is FQNEAQ in the germline V gene (reference sequence). CDR3 length: 14 residues. V shed 5 bases and J shed 0 bases, with 7 bases lying between them. The CDR3 reads CASSLYTNTGELFF. CDR3 nucleotides: TGTGCCAGCAGCCTTTACACGAACACCGGGGAGCTGTTTTTT.

V gene TRBV27 combines with J gene TRBJ1-4, with TRBD1 matching over 8 bases. The CDR3 runs to 16 residues. Germline V gene lookup returns CDR1 MNHEY and CDR2 SMNVEV (reference sequence). V lost 3 bases, J lost 7 bases, and 10 bases stayed unmatched. The CDR3 DNA reads as TGTGCCAGCAGTTTTCCATCGGGACAGGTGTCTGAAAAACTGTTTTTT. Its protein is CASSFPSGQVSEKLFF. Based on the CDR3 plus reference TRBV27 and TRBJ1-4, the full variable domain is EAQVTQNPRYLITVTGKKLTVTCSQNMNHEYMSWYRQDPGLGLRQIYYSMNVEVTDKGDVPEGYKVSRKEKRNFPLILESPSPNQTSLYFCASSFPSGQVSEKLFFGSGTQLSVL.

The gene calls are TRBV6-5 and TRBJ2-7; TRBD1 is a possible D gene (5 bases). Trimming removed 4 bases at V and 5 bases at J, with 15 bases between. The V gene's germline CDR1 is MNHEY and CDR2 SVGAGI. This CDR3 is 14 amino acids long. The CDR3 bases are TGTGCCAGCAGTTTGATCGGAACAGGAGACGAGCAGTACTTC. Encoded protein: CASSLIGTGDEQYF.

V gene TRBV18 combines with J gene TRBJ1-1; no firm D call. CDR3 size: 12 residues. Trimming took 1 base from V and 6 from J, leaving 6 bases between them. In germline, CDR1 is KGHSH, CDR2 LQKENI. CDR3 protein: CASSPRGPEAFF. In DNA form, the CDR3 reads TGTGCCAGCTCACCACGAGGGCCTGAAGCTTTCTTT.

The CDR3 spells CASSESSGGRETQYF. The DNA for the CDR3 is TGCGCCAGCAGTGAGTCTTCGGGAGGGCGAGAGACCCAGTACTTC. The V call is TRBV10-1, the J call TRBJ2-5; 8 positions agree with TRBD2. CDR3 size: 15 residues. The junction had 4 bases not matched to a gene; V was cut back by 0 bases and J by 4 bases. Germline V gene sequence: CDR1 WNHNN, CDR2 SYGVQD (reference sequence).

This clone was counted only a few times. This chain joins TRBV4-1 and TRBJ1-1, with D perhaps matching TRBD1 (5 bases). CDR1 is MGHRA, CDR2 YSYEKL, per germline. This CDR3 is built from 18 residues. The germline V and J ends were trimmed by 6 bases and 1 base, with 24 bases remaining between them. The CDR3 is CASSPTRVLRGRNTEAFF. The CDR3 region has the DNA TGCGCCAGCAGTCCCACCCGGGTCCTAAGGGGTCGGAACACTGAAGCTTTCTTT.

J is TRBJ1-6 and V is TRBV2; D gene uncertain. The CDR3 extends over 14 amino acids. V was shortened by 6 bases and J by 0 bases, with 6 bases between the two germline ends. CDR1 SNHLY and CDR2 FYNNEI come from the germline V gene. The CDR3: CASRMSSYNSPLHF. In DNA form, the CDR3 reads TGTGCCAGCAGAATGAGCTCCTATAATTCACCCCTCCACTTT. The full variable domain, rest sourced from reference TRBV2 and TRBJ1-6, is EPEVTQTPSHQVTQMGQEVILRCVPISNHLYFYWYRQILGQKVEFLVSFYNNEISEKSEIFDDQFSVERPDGSNFTLKIRSTKLEDSAMYFCASRMSSYNSPLHFGNGTRLTVT.

The CDR3 nucleotides read TGTGCCAGCAGTTCGAGCGGGAGTGCGTACAATGAGCAGTTCTTC. Translation gives CASSSSGSAYNEQFF. The rearrangement links TRBV6-6 to TRBJ2-1; 8 bases are shared with TRBD2. Germline-derived CDR1 and CDR2 are MNHNY and SVGAGI (reference sequence). The CDR3 sequence is 15 residues long. Trimming at V came to 4 bases and at J to 4 bases, leaving 6 bases not matched to a gene.

Of note for this clone: At the DNA level, this CDR3 is encoded by other sequences in the same sample as well. This chain links TRBV7-9 with TRBJ2-2, with D maybe TRBD1 (5 bases). The CDR3 covers 14 residues. Germline values: CDR1 SEHNR, CDR2 FQNEAQ (reference sequence). V was pared by 5 bases and J by 6 bases, with 13 bases between. This CDR3 reads CASSQGSGAGELFF. CDR3 DNA: TGTGCCAGCAGCCAGGGTTCCGGAGCCGGGGAGCTGTTTTTT.

The genes are TRBV10-3 and TRBJ1-1; TRBD1 matches 8 bases. This CDR3 contains 14 residues. The V gene end was trimmed by 6 bases and the J gene end by 4 bases; junction bases not matched to a gene: 7. From germline, CDR1 is ENHRY and CDR2 SYGVKD. The CDR3 reads CAISQTGASTEAFF. CDR3 DNA: TGTGCCATCAGCCAGACAGGGGCGAGCACTGAAGCTTTCTTT.

The chain joins TRBV7-2 to TRBJ1-6; TRBD1 matches 8 bases. The CDR3 extends over 15 amino acids. Trimming removed 3 bases from V and 7 bases from J; junction bases left unmatched: 5. From germline, CDR1 is SGHTA and CDR2 FQGNSA. CDR3 residues: CASSFGQGGNSPLHF. The CDR3 nucleotides read TGTGCCAGCAGCTTCGGACAGGGTGGAAATTCACCCCTCCACTTT.

This chain uses TRBV2 with TRBJ2-7; D remains ambiguous. From germline, CDR1 is SNHLY and CDR2 FYNNEI. This CDR3 contains 12 residues. V lost 5 bases, J lost 1 base, and 6 bases lay in between. CDR3 loop: CASSKPSYEQYF. Written as DNA, the CDR3 is TGTGCCAGCAGTAAGCCGTCCTACGAGCAGTACTTC.

The chain carries TRBV6-1 and TRBJ2-7; 8 bases align to TRBD1. The germline CDR1 and CDR2 sequences are MNHNS and SASEGT. The CDR3 extends over 14 amino acids. J was trimmed by 5 bases and V by 5 bases; bases with no gene match: 8. The CDR3 DNA follows: TGTGCCAGCAGTCCCGGGACAGGTAGCGACGAGCAGTACTTC. Translated, it gives CASSPGTGSDEQYF.

The rearrangement links TRBV7-3 to TRBJ2-1; D gene ambiguous. The CDR3 loop spans 15 amino acids. V was trimmed by 2 bases and J by 2 bases, leaving 10 bases between them. Germline V gives CDR1 SGHTA, CDR2 FQGTGA. The DNA for the CDR3 is TGTGCCAGCAGCTTAGATTCTATGCCCTACAATGAGCAGTTCTTC. This translates into CASSLDSMPYNEQFF.

CDR3: CASRGQGGPYEQYF. In DNA, the CDR3 is TGTGCCAGCAGGGGACAGGGGGGGCCCTACGAGCAGTACTTC. This sequence joins TRBV28 and TRBJ2-5; the match to TRBD1 covers 11 bases. The J call is doubtful: the DNA matches TRBJ2-7 better. Germline values: CDR1 MDHEN, CDR2 SYDVKM. The CDR3 length is 14 residues.

The chain joins TRBV2 to TRBJ2-1; 10 nucleotides agree with TRBD2. The CDR3 consists of 16 residues. V was pared by 10 bases and J by 0 bases, with 9 bases of the junction left unmatched. Germline assignment: CDR1 SNHLY and CDR2 FYNNEI. The CDR3 nucleotides read TGTGCCACCCGAGACCCTAGCGGGAGCTCCTACAATGAGCAGTTCTTC. Translated: CATRDPSGSSYNEQFF.

The chain couples TRBV6-6 to TRBJ2-2, with D unresolved. V lost 2 bases to trimming and J lost 4 bases, with 8 bases between them. The CDR3 consists of 14 residues. Germline V lookup: CDR1 MNHNY, CDR2 SVGAGI (reference sequence). The CDR3 loop is CASSYQASTGELFF. For the CDR3, the DNA is TGTGCCAGCAGTTACCAGGCCTCCACCGGGGAGCTGTTTTTT.

The J gene is TRBJ1-2, the V gene TRBV6-1; D call uncertain. The germline V gene has CDR1 MNHNS and CDR2 SASEGT. V dropped 3 bases and J dropped 4 bases, with 15 bases sitting between them. The length of the CDR3 is 15 residues. The CDR3 DNA follows: TGTGCCAGCAGTGACGTTCTCCGTGCAGGCTATGGCTACACCTTC. This gives the protein CASSDVLRAGYGYTF.

This clone showed up just a few times. The chain carries TRBV7-2 and TRBJ2-5, with 9 bases lining up with TRBD1. Looked up from germline, CDR1 is SGHTA and CDR2 is FQGNSA. V dropped 6 bases and J dropped 5; count of bases not matched to a gene: 7. The CDR3 is made up of 14 amino acids. The CDR3 reads CASRTGGSSETQYF. The CDR3 DNA follows: TGTGCCAGCAGGACAGGGGGATCCTCGGAGACCCAGTACTTC.

J is TRBJ1-1 and V is TRBV10-3, with TRBD1 matching over 8 bases. CDR1 is ENHRY, CDR2 SYGVKD, per germline. V was clipped by 5 bases and J by 2 bases; unmatched bases: 1. This CDR3 contains 13 residues. The CDR3 DNA reads as TGTGCCATCAGTCCAGGGGGCAACACTGAAGCTTTCTTT. It is translated as CAISPGGNTEAFF.

This sequence joins TRBV27 and TRBJ2-7; D perhaps matches TRBD1 (6 bases). Germline V gives CDR1 MNHEY, CDR2 SMNVEV (reference sequence). Trimming stripped 3 bases from V and 5 bases from J, with 11 bases between. There are 13 residues in the CDR3. The chain's CDR3 is CASSFRGVNEQYF. DNA of the CDR3: TGTGCCAGCAGTTTCAGGGGAGTCAACGAGCAGTACTTC.

This clone was seen a handful of times. The rearrangement links TRBV2 to TRBJ2-5, with 8 bases fitting TRBD1. The J call may be mistaken, given a closer DNA end match to TRBJ2-7. In germline, CDR1 is SNHLY, CDR2 FYNNEI. CDR3 length: 14 residues. CDR3 amino acids: CASSEYGQGYEQYF. The DNA for the CDR3 is TGTGCCAGCAGTGAATATGGACAGGGCTACGAGCAGTACTTC.

This chain uses TRBV4-1 with TRBJ2-5; TRBD2 is a possible D gene (5 bases). This CDR3 is 16 amino acids long. Trimming left V 0 bases short and J 5 bases short, with 16 bases between. The germline V gene encodes CDR1 MGHRA and CDR2 YSYEKL. The DNA of the CDR3 is TGCGCCAGCAGCCAAGATCGGGGTGTGGGATGGGAGACCCAGTACTTC. Translating it yields CASSQDRGVGWETQYF.

This chain links TRBV7-9 with TRBJ2-2; D uncertain. Germline V gene sequence: CDR1 SEHNR, CDR2 FQNEAQ (reference sequence). This CDR3 is built from 14 residues. Between the trimmed V and J ends, which lost 3 bases and 2 bases, there was a span of 7 bases. The CDR3 spells CASSFLYNTGELFF. CDR3 in DNA: TGTGCCAGCAGCTTTCTCTATAACACCGGGGAGCTGTTTTTT.

The chain uses TRBV27 and TRBJ1-3; D is ambiguous. Trimming took off 6 bases at V and 0 bases at J, with 12 bases between the two ends. The CDR3 has 15 residues. CDR1 and CDR2 (germline): MNHEY, SMNVEV (reference sequence). DNA for the CDR3: TGTGCCAGCAGGGGTGGGCAGAGCTCTGGAAACACCATATATTTT. This codes for CASRGGQSSGNTIYF.